Each of the 20 T cell receptor beta chains below was sequenced from the same sample in a study of blood T cell repertoires in COVID-19. Method: immunoSEQ multiplex PCR; TCRdb's copy keeps in-frame clones and lacks some. The sample includes roughly 36,000 clones, about 87% of them seen just once. Source material: peripheral blood. Receptors were obtained from an elderly man with active COVID-19.

The chain joins TRBV27 to TRBJ1-6, with a possible D match to TRBD1 (6 bases). Trimming stripped 3 bases from V and 9 bases from J, with 15 bases between. The CDR3 contains 15 residues. Germline CDR1 reads MNHEY; CDR2 reads SMNVEV (reference sequence). CDR3 residues: CASSFQTGNRSPLHF. CDR3 DNA: TGTGCCAGCAGTTTCCAAACAGGGAATCGTTCACCCCTCCACTTT.

The chain has TRBV24-1 and TRBJ2-3, with 8 bases matching TRBD2. With 3 bases clipped from V and 1 base from J, the junction kept 11 bases outside the gene matches. CDR1 is KGHDR and CDR2 is SFDVKD in the germline V gene. This CDR3 spans 18 amino acids. The CDR3 sequence is CATSDPPGGGFGTDTQYF. The DNA for the CDR3 is TGTGCCACCAGTGATCCGCCCGGGGGGGGATTCGGCACAGATACGCAGTATTTT.

The rearrangement joins TRBV5-6 to TRBJ2-7; TRBD1 matches at 8 bases. The V gene's germline CDR1 is SGHDT and CDR2 YYEEEE. J was trimmed by 4 bases and V by 4 bases; bases with no gene match: 1. The CDR3 sequence is 12 residues long. This chain's CDR3 is CASSRQGYEQYF. As DNA, the CDR3 is TGTGCCAGCAGCCGACAGGGGTACGAGCAGTACTTC.

This chain links TRBV5-1 with TRBJ2-5, with D tentatively TRBD1 (6 bases). This CDR3 region has 18 residues. The V end was cut by 5 bases, the J end by 10 bases, with 33 bases between. Germline V gene lookup returns CDR1 SGHRS and CDR2 YFSETQ. The CDR3 DNA sequence: TGCGCCAGCAGTCCTGGTTACAGCCAGGGGCCGCGCGGGTGGGTCCAGTACTTC. It yields the protein CASSPGYSQGPRGWVQYF.

The chain links TRBV15 to TRBJ2-3; TRBD2 matches at 8 bases. Trimming cost V 5 bases and J 10 bases; bases outside gene matches: 5. The CDR3 loop spans 12 amino acids. CDR1 and CDR2 from the germline V gene are LNHNV and YYDKDF (reference sequence). Here the CDR3 DNA reads TGTGCCACCAGCCCCTCGCGGGAGGCGCAGTATTTT. It is translated as CATSPSREAQYF.

The V call is TRBV4-3, the J call TRBJ1-1, with D unclear. Trimming left V 0 bases short and J 6 bases short, with 14 bases between. Germline loops: CDR1 LGHNA, CDR2 YSLEER. The CDR3 length is 15 residues. The CDR3 sequence is CASSQEDRGVAEAFF. CDR3 nucleotides: TGCGCCAGCAGCCAAGAGGATCGGGGTGTGGCTGAAGCTTTCTTT.

This chain connects TRBV7-2 to TRBJ2-2; weak D call: TRBD2 (6 bases). Trimming stripped 5 bases from V and 6 bases from J, with 19 bases between. This CDR3 has 16 amino acids. The germline V gene encodes CDR1 SGHTA and CDR2 FQGNSA. The CDR3 spells CASSPSTVGLAGELFF. CDR3 nucleotides: TGTGCCAGCAGCCCTTCCACGGTGGGACTCGCCGGGGAGCTGTTTTTT. Full variable domain (remainder filled in from reference TRBV7-2 and TRBJ2-2): GAGVSQSPSNKVTEKGKDVELRCDPISGHTALYWYRQSLGQGLEFLIYFQGNSAPDKSGLPSDRFSAERTGGSVSTLTIQRTQQEDSAVYLCASSPSTVGLAGELFFGEGSRLTVL.

The rearrangement links TRBV7-9 to TRBJ2-7, with D perhaps matching TRBD1 (6 bases). Trimming removed 5 bases from V and 0 bases from J, with 11 bases in between. Per germline, CDR1 SEHNR and CDR2 FQNEAQ (reference sequence). The CDR3 loop spans 14 amino acids. The CDR3 is CASSRDTSSYEQYF. CDR3 DNA sequence: TGTGCCAGCAGCCGGGACACGAGCTCCTACGAGCAGTACTTC. Complete variable domain (other parts from reference TRBV7-9 and TRBJ2-7): DTGVSQNPRHKITKRGQNVTFRCDPISEHNRLYWYRQTLGQGPEFLTYFQNEAQLEKSRLLSDRFSAERPKGSFSTLEIQRTEQGDSAMYLCASSRDTSSYEQYFGPGTRLTVT.

The gene calls are TRBV29-1 and TRBJ2-2; TRBD1 matches at 9 bases. The CDR3 totals 14 residues. Germline V gene sequence: CDR1 SQVTM, CDR2 ANQGSEA. V was pared by 7 bases and J by 1 base, with 4 bases of the junction left unmatched. CDR3 sequence: CSAPTGGNTGELFF. In nucleotides, the CDR3 is TGCAGCGCACCGACAGGGGGGAACACCGGGGAGCTGTTTTTT.

This clone was observed a few times. The V call is TRBV7-2, the J call TRBJ2-7, with D possibly TRBD1 on 5 matching bases. The V end lost 5 bases, the J end lost 6 bases, and 20 bases lay between the germline ends. This CDR3 spans 15 amino acids. Germline V gene data show CDR1 as SGHTA and CDR2 as FQGNSA. The CDR3 nucleotides read TGTGCCAGCAGCCCCCCAGGGTCAGAAAGGCTCGAGCAGTACTTC. Protein: CASSPPGSERLEQYF. The full variable domain, with the rest looked up from reference TRBV7-2 and TRBJ2-7, is GAGVSQSPSNKVTEKGKDVELRCDPISGHTALYWYRQSLGQGLEFLIYFQGNSAPDKSGLPSDRFSAERTGGSVSTLTIQRTQQEDSAVYLCASSPPGSERLEQYFGPGTRLTVT.

Details on this clone: Other DNA sequences from this sample encode an identical CDR3 as well. The chain employs TRBV6-6 and TRBJ2-7, with D uncertain. This CDR3 has 12 residues. Trimming left V 6 bases short and J 2 bases short, with 8 bases between. CDR1 is MNHNY, CDR2 SVGAGI, per germline (reference sequence). CDR3 nucleotide sequence: TGTGCCAGCAGCGGAACAGCCTACGAGCAGTACTTC. This translates into CASSGTAYEQYF.

The chain is built from TRBV6-5 and TRBJ2-3; 8 bases fit TRBD1. Per the germline V gene, CDR1 is MNHEY and CDR2 is SVGAGI. The CDR3 totals 14 residues. Trimming at V came to 2 bases and at J to 3 bases, leaving 1 base not matched to a gene. The CDR3 coding sequence is TGTGCCAGCAGTTACAGGACAGGGACAGATACGCAGTATTTT. The encoded protein is CASSYRTGTDTQYF.

This chain links TRBV29-1 with TRBJ1-5; 7 positions agree with TRBD1. The CDR3 loop spans 14 amino acids. Unmatched junction bases numbered 12, after V lost 6 bases and J lost 7 bases. Germline-derived CDR1 and CDR2 are SQVTM and ANQGSEA. CDR3 loop: CSVSSSGTDQPQHF. DNA for the CDR3: TGCAGCGTCAGTAGCTCCGGGACAGACCAGCCCCAGCATTTT. Filled out from reference TRBV29-1 and TRBJ1-5, the complete variable domain reads SAVISQKPSRDICQRGTSLTIQCQVDSQVTMMFWYRQQPGQSLTLIATANQGSEATYESGFVIDKFPISRPNLTFSTLTVSNMSPEDSSIYLCSVSSSGTDQPQHFGDGTRLSIL.

The chain joins TRBV18 to TRBJ1-1, with 9 bases aligning to TRBD1. Germline loops: CDR1 KGHSH, CDR2 LQKENI. V lost 3 bases, J lost 1 base, and 3 bases stayed unmatched. The CDR3 is 15 amino acids. CDR3 coding DNA: TGTGCCAGCTCACCGGGACAGGGAGCGAACACTGAAGCTTTCTTT. As protein: CASSPGQGANTEAFF.

This chain connects TRBV5-1 to TRBJ1-1, with D unclear. The germline V and J ends were trimmed by 2 bases and 2 bases, with 7 bases remaining between them. The CDR3 runs 13 residues. Germline CDR1 reads SGHRS; CDR2 reads YFSETQ. CDR3 coding DNA: TGCGCCAGCAGCTTTAGCCGAAACACTGAAGCTTTCTTT. Encoded protein: CASSFSRNTEAFF.

This CDR3 is CASSPTGDGYTF. DNA of the CDR3: TGTGCCAGCAGTCCCACAGGGGATGGCTACACCTTC. The chain has TRBV6-6 and TRBJ1-2, with 7 bases identical to TRBD1. V shed 5 bases, J shed 6 bases, and the junction held 3 bases outside the gene matches. Germline CDR1 is MNHNY and CDR2 is SVGAGI (reference sequence). This CDR3 has 12 residues.

This rearrangement joins TRBV5-4 to TRBJ1-1, with a weak D call TRBD1 (5 bases). The V gene lost 4 bases and the J gene lost 3 bases, with 10 bases spanning the gap. CDR1 is SGHNT, CDR2 YYREEE, per germline (reference sequence). The CDR3 length is 13 residues. CDR3 amino acids: CASSVEGDTEAFF. The CDR3 bases are TGTGCCAGCAGCGTCGAAGGGGACACTGAAGCTTTCTTT. Combining the CDR3 with reference TRBV5-4 and TRBJ1-1 gives the whole variable domain ETGVTQSPTHLIKTRGQQVTLRCSSQSGHNTVSWYQQALGQGPQFIFQYYREEENGRGNFPPRFSGLQFPNYSSELNVNALELDDSALYLCASSVEGDTEAFFGQGTRLTVV.

The chain links TRBV7-2 to TRBJ1-5; 10 bases are shared with TRBD1. V trimming: 5 bases; J trimming: 4 bases; junction bases outside the gene matches: 8. CDR1 and CDR2 from the germline V gene are SGHTA and FQGNSA. CDR3 length equals 16 residues. CDR3 in DNA: TGTGCCAGCAGCCTGGACAGGGGGTTAATAAATCAGCCCCAGCATTTT. Amino acid sequence: CASSLDRGLINQPQHF.

This clone has just a few counts. The rearrangement links TRBV7-2 to TRBJ1-2, with D unresolved. V was shortened by 5 bases and J by 2 bases, with 9 bases between the two germline ends. CDR3 length: 13 amino acids. Germline V gene sequence: CDR1 SGHTA, CDR2 FQGNSA. The CDR3 sequence: CASSGQTNYGYTF. The CDR3, as DNA: TGTGCCAGCAGCGGGCAGACAAACTATGGCTACACCTTC.

V usage is TRBV19 and J usage is TRBJ2-1; tentatively, D is TRBD2 (5 bases). Germline CDR1 is LNHDA and CDR2 is SQIVND (reference sequence). Trimming shortened V by 4 bases and J by 1 base, and 8 bases separated the two germline ends. CDR3 length equals 14 residues. The CDR3 nucleotides read TGTGCCAGTAGTAAGACTACGTCCTACAATGAGCAGTTCTTC. This gives the protein CASSKTTSYNEQFF.